These 27 T cell receptor beta chains were all obtained from the same sample, sequenced in a study of vaccination and CD4 T cells after COVID-19. The Oncomine TCR Beta short-read assay was applied to DNA of cultured CD4+ T cells. From the PCR reads, TCRdb called clonotypes with MiXCR, one entry per CDR3 protein. This sample has about 17,000 distinct CDR3 sequences, with roughly 49% found just once. Noted time point: late sampling 161 to 241 days after vaccination in three convalescent patients. The treatment: approximately 9-day PBMC culture with coronavirus spike peptide pools or control peptides (ViraFEST assay). Their recognized antigens are unknown. The sequenced sample was CD4+ T cells from blood, cultured in vitro, obtained about 7 months after SARS-CoV-2 vaccination. Every receptor here comes from a human donor who had recovered from COVID-19.

This CDR3 reads CASSLMAGGPQETQYF. Here the CDR3 DNA reads TGTGCCAGCAGCTTAATGGCGGGGGGGCCCCAAGAGACCCAGTACTTC. V usage is TRBV7-3 and J usage is TRBJ2-5; TRBD2 matches 9 bases. The germline V gene has CDR1 SGHTA and CDR2 FQGTGA. V lost 1 base and J lost 1; bases outside the gene matches: 4. This CDR3 has 16 residues.

This chain joins TRBV12-3 or TRBV12-4 and TRBJ1-3, with TRBD1 matching over 7 bases. The length of the CDR3 is 13 residues. After removal of 6 bases from V and 4 bases from J, the junction contained 3 bases not matched to a gene. CDR3 sequence: CASSQGGGNTIYF. Here the CDR3 DNA reads TGTGCCAGCAGCCAGGGGGGAGGAAACACCATATATTTT.

This clonotype turned up a few times. The gene calls are TRBV6-5 and TRBJ1-5; D not resolved. The length of the CDR3 is 17 residues. Trimming pared 0 bases from V and 4 bases from J, leaving 16 bases between. CDR1 MNHEY and CDR2 SVGAGI come from the germline V gene. The CDR3 region is CASSYSGSLTRNQPQHF. In DNA form, the CDR3 reads TGTGCCAGCAGTTACTCGGGGTCCTTGACACGGAATCAGCCCCAGCATTTT.

Of note for this clonotype: The germline gene is not matched at one end of the junction; a read error may be the cause. The rearrangement uses TRBV24-1 and TRBJ2-1; 8 nucleotides line up with TRBD2. Germline V lookup: CDR1 KGHDR, CDR2 SFDVKD. The CDR3 sequence is 15 residues long. CDR3 region: CAISDPGGAGVEQFF. CDR3 bases: TGTGCCATCAGTGACCCGGGGGGAGCGGGAGTAGAGCAGTTCTTC.

This chain links TRBV20-1 with TRBJ1-5; TRBD1 agrees at 7 bases. The CDR3 spans 13 residues. Germline trimming cut 3 bases from V and 1 base from J; bases unmatched to any gene: 0. CDR1 DFQATT and CDR2 SNEGSKA come from the germline V gene (reference sequence). The CDR3 region has the DNA TGCAGTGCTAGCAGGGGGAGCAATCAGCCCCAGCATTTT. This encodes CSASRGSNQPQHF.

The chain joins TRBV20-1 to TRBJ1-4; possible D gene TRBD1, 6 bases. The CDR3 loop spans 12 amino acids. Germline CDR1 reads DFQATT; CDR2 reads SNEGSKA (reference sequence). CDR3 in amino acids: CSLRDRLEKLFF. CDR3 nucleotides: TGCAGCTTGCGAGACAGGCTTGAAAAACTGTTTTTT.

This clonotype was detected a few times. The chain carries TRBV7-2 and TRBJ2-1, with a tentative D call TRBD2 (5 bases). V was shortened by 5 bases and J by 0 bases, with 11 bases between the two germline ends. The germline V gene encodes CDR1 SGHTA and CDR2 FQGNSA. The CDR3 covers 15 residues. The CDR3 nucleotides read TGTGCCAGCAGCCGGGTACGGGGCTCCTACAATGAGCAGTTCTTC. Encoded protein: CASSRVRGSYNEQFF.

The CDR3 loop is CASSYRRGELFF. In DNA form, the CDR3 reads TGTGCCAGCAGTTACAGGCGGGGGGAGCTGTTTTTT. This sequence joins TRBV7-9 and TRBJ2-2, with a possible D match to TRBD1 (5 bases). Germline V lookup: CDR1 SEHNR, CDR2 FQNEAQ (reference sequence). Deletions cut 6 bases from V and 8 bases from J, with 10 bases between. The CDR3 has 12 amino acids.

CDR3 nucleotides: TGTGCCAGCAGGACTCTAGCGGGGGCCTCCTACAATGAGCAGTTCTTC. It specifies CASRTLAGASYNEQFF. The chain recombines TRBV6-1 with TRBJ2-1; 10 bases are shared with TRBD2. The junction had 5 bases not matched to a gene; V was cut back by 6 bases and J by 0 bases. This CDR3 has 16 amino acids. CDR1 MNHNS and CDR2 SASEGT come from the germline V gene.

This clonotype was found a few times. This rearrangement joins TRBV20-1 to TRBJ2-3; D ambiguous. This CDR3 region has 14 residues. With 3 bases removed from V and 2 bases from J, the gap between germline ends came to 12 bases. CDR1 DFQATT and CDR2 SNEGSKA come from the germline V gene (reference sequence). The CDR3 sequence is CSASDGTITDTQYF. For the CDR3, the DNA is TGCAGTGCTAGCGATGGAACCATCACAGATACGCAGTATTTT.

The genes are TRBV6-1 and TRBJ2-2; 7 nucleotides agree with TRBD1. CDR3 length equals 15 residues. V lost 6 bases, J lost 3 bases, and 7 bases stayed unmatched. Germline-derived CDR1 and CDR2 are MNHNS and SASEGT. CDR3 nucleotide sequence: TGTGCCAGCAGGCGACAGGGTACCGACACCGGGGAGCTGTTTTTT. This sequence encodes CASRRQGTDTGELFF.

Points on this clonotype: At one of its ends the junction is not consistent with the germline gene, which may arise from a read error. This sequence joins TRBV7-7 and TRBJ2-1, with D unresolved. The CDR3 loop spans 14 amino acids. Germline-derived CDR1 and CDR2 are SSHAT and FNYEAQ (reference sequence). CDR3 protein: CASSSSPAANEQFF. CDR3 in DNA: TGTGCTAGCAGCTCCTCCCCCGCCGCTAATGAGCAGTTCTTC. The full variable domain, in which reference TRBV7-7 and TRBJ2-1 provide the parts outside the CDR3, is GAGVSQSPRYKVTKRGQDVTLRCDPISSHATLYWYQQALGQGPEFLTYFNYEAQPDKSGLPSDRFSAERPEGSISTLTIQRTEQRDSAMYRCASSSSPAANEQFFGPGTRLTVL.

There are a few counts of this clonotype. The rearrangement uses TRBV7-9 and TRBJ2-3; TRBD2 matches 11 bases. CDR3 length: 15 residues. Looked up from germline, CDR1 is SEHNR and CDR2 is FQNEAQ (reference sequence). J gave up 4 bases and V 5 bases, and 5 bases lay outside the gene matches. The CDR3 coding sequence is TGTGCCAGCAGCCCGAGGACTAGCGGGCCAGATACGCAGTATTTT. Protein product: CASSPRTSGPDTQYF.

The chain is built from TRBV6-1 and TRBJ1-5; a weak D match, TRBD1 (5 bases). CDR1 and CDR2 (germline): MNHNS, SASEGT. V dropped 11 bases and J dropped 1 base, with 15 bases sitting between them. The CDR3 length is 14 residues. CDR3: CASGSGLSNQPQHF. The CDR3 DNA is TGTGCCTCAGGGTCGGGGTTAAGCAATCAGCCCCAGCATTTT.

The rearrangement joins TRBV20-1 to TRBJ1-1; no firm D call. Germline V gene data show CDR1 as DFQATT and CDR2 as SNEGSKA (reference sequence). With 2 bases removed from V and 3 bases from J, the gap between germline ends came to 4 bases. The CDR3 covers 11 residues. Here the CDR3 reads CSARSHTEAFF. The CDR3 DNA follows: TGCAGTGCTAGATCTCACACTGAAGCTTTCTTT.

V and J are TRBV7-6 and TRBJ2-3; 11 bases fit TRBD2. Germline V lookup: CDR1 SGHVS, CDR2 FNYEAQ. The CDR3 is 18 residues long. V dropped 5 bases and J dropped 3; count of bases not matched to a gene: 13. The CDR3 sequence: CASSQVGLAGGFTDTQYF. In DNA form, the CDR3 reads TGTGCCAGCAGCCAGGTTGGTCTAGCGGGGGGATTTACAGATACGCAGTATTTT.

The chain couples TRBV19 to TRBJ2-3; TRBD1 is a possible D gene (5 bases). V lost 4 bases and J 3 bases, leaving 14 bases between the germline ends. The V gene's germline CDR1 is LNHDA and CDR2 SQIVND (reference sequence). This CDR3 comprises 15 residues. The CDR3 spells CASSTIQDNTDTQYF. In nucleotides, the CDR3 is TGTGCCAGTAGTACAATCCAGGACAATACAGATACGCAGTATTTT.

This chain connects TRBV6-1 to TRBJ2-3, with TRBD1 as a possible D gene (5 bases). In germline, CDR1 is MNHNS, CDR2 SASEGT. V was cut by 5 bases and J by 3 bases, with 9 bases left in between. The CDR3 length is 13 residues. The CDR3 nucleotides are TGTGCCAGCAGTCTGACAGTGACAGATACGCAGTATTTT. It yields the protein CASSLTVTDTQYF.

The chain joins TRBV20-1 to TRBJ1-1; tentatively, D is TRBD1 (5 bases). Germline V CDR1 and CDR2: DFQATT, SNEGSKA (reference sequence). Trimming removed 5 bases from V and 1 base from J, with 11 bases in between. The CDR3 has 13 residues. CDR3 sequence reads: CSAQGAGNTEAFF. CDR3 sequence (DNA): TGCAGTGCTCAAGGGGCAGGGAACACTGAAGCTTTCTTT.

The chain uses TRBV20-1 and TRBJ1-4; 7 bases agree with TRBD1. The junction had 7 bases not matched to a gene; V was cut back by 1 base and J by 8 bases. This CDR3 comprises 14 residues. Germline V CDR1 and CDR2: DFQATT, SNEGSKA (reference sequence). CDR3 in DNA: TGCAGTGCTAGAGGAGACAGGGTCTACGAAAAACTGTTTTTT. Its protein is CSARGDRVYEKLFF.

This clonotype was counted only a few times. The J gene is TRBJ1-2, the V gene TRBV6-1; 8 bases map to TRBD1. The CDR3 is 15 amino acids. V was pared by 6 bases and J by 10 bases, with 16 bases of the junction left unmatched. Germline V CDR1 and CDR2: MNHNS, SASEGT. CDR3 in DNA: TGTGCCAGCAGCGCCGTGGGACAGGTGACTGTATCCTACACCTTC. Translating it yields CASSAVGQVTVSYTF.

This rearrangement joins TRBV20-1 to TRBJ2-5; 13 nucleotides agree with TRBD2. Germline V gene sequence: CDR1 DFQATT, CDR2 SNEGSKA (reference sequence). The J segment lost 0 bases and the V segment lost 6 bases, leaving 4 bases of the junction unmatched. This CDR3 has 15 amino acids. The DNA of the CDR3 is TGCAGTGCCCAGACTAGCGGGAGGTACCAAGAGACCCAGTACTTC. Protein: CSAQTSGRYQETQYF.

The rearrangement links TRBV20-1 to TRBJ2-5; a weak D match, TRBD2 (5 bases). CDR1 and CDR2 from the germline V gene are DFQATT and SNEGSKA (reference sequence). Trimming removed 5 bases at V and 1 base at J, with 11 bases between. The CDR3 extends over 13 amino acids. In DNA form, the CDR3 reads TGCAGTGCTTTCGGGCGGGTCCAAGAGACCCAGTACTTC. Its translation: CSAFGRVQETQYF.

The chain joins TRBV6-2 or TRBV6-3 to TRBJ2-7; TRBD2 matches 11 bases. This CDR3 is 15 amino acids long. The trim removed 4 bases at V and 3 bases at J, leaving 5 bases unmatched. Germline V gene sequence: CDR1 MNHEY, CDR2 SVGEGT. The CDR3 here is CASSFTSGRVYEQYF. DNA of the CDR3: TGTGCCAGCAGTTTCACTAGCGGGAGAGTCTACGAGCAGTACTTC.

The genes are TRBV6-5 and TRBJ2-6; D is perhaps TRBD1 (5 bases). Germline values: CDR1 MNHEY, CDR2 SVGAGI. This CDR3 has 15 residues. V was clipped by 2 bases and J by 4 bases, with 9 bases between them. CDR3 sequence reads: CASSYDSLGANVLTF. CDR3 DNA sequence: TGTGCCAGCAGTTACGACAGCCTAGGGGCCAACGTCCTGACTTTC.

J is TRBJ2-7 and V is TRBV7-3; D may match TRBD1 or TRBD2 (5 bases each). Germline V gene lookup returns CDR1 SGHTA and CDR2 FQGTGA. This CDR3 spans 13 amino acids. Trimming shortened V by 5 bases and J by 10 bases, and 18 bases separated the two germline ends. The CDR3 DNA sequence: TGTGCCAGCAGCCCGAGGTTCGGGGCTCTTCAGTACTTC. The encoded protein is CASSPRFGALQYF. Full variable domain (remainder filled in from reference TRBV7-3 and TRBJ2-7): GAGVSQTPSNKVTEKGKYVELRCDPISGHTALYWYRQSLGQGPEFLIYFQGTGAADDSGLPNDRFFAVRPEGSVSTLKIQRTERGDSAVYLCASSPRFGALQYFGPGTRLTVT.

There are a few counts of this clonotype. This chain links TRBV7-6 with TRBJ2-2; D unresolved. Germline V gene lookup returns CDR1 SGHVS and CDR2 FNYEAQ. The V and J ends lost 4 bases and 4 bases respectively, with 13 bases between them. The CDR3 extends over 15 amino acids. The CDR3 DNA reads TGTGCCAGCAGCTCCGTGTTCGGGTCCACCGGGGAGCTGTTTTTT. This translates into CASSSVFGSTGELFF.